The entry that follows covers one TCR beta chain sequence. The source of the sample is a study of blood T cell repertoires in COVID-19. Study overall: The United States, Italy and Spain were the sources of the acute and convalescent COVID-19 samples. The analysed material was cDNA or gDNA that came from T cells, B-cell-depleted T cells, or PBMCs.

In the authors' workflow: Nucleated cell number was recorded as an estimate derived from reference gene primer amplification. Profiling relied on immunoSEQ multiplex PCR, and the TCRdb table lists in-frame clones only, not all of them. That table supplies the V and J calls and clone size; D and trimming were determined from the DNA. Of around 70,000 clones in the sample, about four fifths were seen once. Per germline, CDR1 SQVTM and CDR2 ANQGSEA. This CDR3 is 16 amino acids long. The trim removed 6 bases at V and 0 bases at J, leaving 11 bases unmatched. Sequenced: peripheral blood. This sequence was found in a woman in her 70s with acute or convalescent COVID-19. This chain links TRBV29-1 with TRBJ1-5, with 7 nucleotides matching TRBD1. The CDR3 loop is CSVLIGTAYSNQPQHF. The CDR3, as DNA: TGCAGCGTGTTAATCGGGACAGCTTATAGCAATCAGCCCCAGCATTTT.